A selection of T cell receptor beta chains follows, all from one sample in a study of blood T cell repertoires in COVID-19. Sequencing used immunoSEQ multiplex PCR; TCRdb keeps in-frame clones, though not all of them. The profile shows 150,000 to 200,000 clones, 90% of them singletons. Sequencing was carried out using peripheral blood. The source is a man in his sixties with active or convalescent COVID-19. CDR3s include the opening cysteine and the closing phenylalanine or tryptophan. D genes are given only for firm matches. Clone size is not always given. Where it is, it says once, few, many or a class for expanded clones.

>.|.|TRBJ1-1|TRBV5-1
TGCGCCAGCAGCCTCAGCCTTGACAGCGTGAACACTGAAGCTTTCTTT
CASSLSLDSVNTEAFF
>few|.|TRBJ1-6|TRBV7-8
TGTGCCAGCAGCCCCAGAGGCACAATCTATAATTCACCCCTCCACTTT
CASSPRGTIYNSPLHF
>.|TRBD1|TRBJ1-1|TRBV10-2
TGCGCCAGCCGACAGGGGCAGAACACTGAAGCTTTCTTT
CASRQGQNTEAFF
>.|TRBD2|TRBJ2-2|TRBV5-5
TGTGCCAGCAGCGTGAGGTCCGGACTAGCGGGAGTCACCGGGGAGCTGTTTTTT
CASSVRSGLAGVTGELFF
>.|TRBD2|TRBJ2-1|TRBV19
TGTGCCAGTAGTACTCTAGCGGGGGGAAACAATGAGCAGTTCTTC
CASSTLAGGNNEQFF
>once|.|TRBJ1-2|TRBV10-3
TGTGCCATCAGTGGAGGGTCAGAGAACTATGGCTACACCTTC
CAISGGSENYGYTF
>.|TRBD2|TRBJ2-1|TRBV27
TGTGCCAGCAGTTTCAAGCGGGGGGGCCGGAATGAGCAGTTCTTC
CASSFKRGGRNEQFF
>.|TRBD1|TRBJ2-1|TRBV7-9
TGTGCCAGCAGCCCGACAGGGGGAGGGTTCTTC
CASSPTGGGFF
>.|.|TRBJ2-1|TRBV3-1/TRBV3-2
TGTGCCAGCAGCCAAGGTGGGTACTGGACTAGGAGAGGCAGGGGCTCCTACAATGAGCAGTTCTTC
CASSQGGYWTRRGRGSYNEQFF
>.|TRBD1|TRBJ1-1|TRBV10-2
TGCGCCAGCAGCACACAGGGGGCCACTGAAGCTTTCTTT
CASSTQGATEAFF
>.|TRBD1|TRBJ2-2|TRBV27
TGTGCCAGCAGTTCGACAGGGACCGGGGAGCTGTTTTTT
CASSSTGTGELFF
>.|.|TRBJ1-4|TRBV19
TGTGCCAGTAGTATACCTATCGGACAGAATGAAAAACTGTTTTTT
CASSIPIGQNEKLFF
>.|.|TRBJ1-3|TRBV7-7
TGTGCCAGCAGCCCAGACTCTGGAAACACCATATATTTT
CASSPDSGNTIYF
>.|.|TRBJ2-7|TRBV5-4
TGTGCCAGCAGCCCTGGGGCAGGGTGGGTTTACGAGCAGTACTTC
CASSPGAGWVYEQYF
>.|.|TRBJ1-1|TRBV6-4
TGTGCCAGCAGTCACAGGGAGAACACTGAAGCTTTCTTT
CASSHRENTEAFF
>.|TRBD1|TRBJ1-6|TRBV3-1/TRBV3-2
TGTGCCAGCAGTCAGGGACAGGGATTTAATTCACCCCTCCACTTT
CASSQGQGFNSPLHF
>.|TRBD2|TRBJ2-1|TRBV5-1
TGCGCCAGCAGCTCGACCACTAGCGGGAGGGCTTTATGGGAGCAGTTCTTC
CASSSTTSGRALWEQFF
>once|.|TRBJ2-5|TRBV5-1
TGCGCCAGCAGCAGTGGGCCGTCCTCTCGGGAGACCCAGTACTTC
CASSSGPSSRETQYF
>.|TRBD2|TRBJ2-7|TRBV19
TGTGCCAGTAGTATAGTTGAGGCGGGAGGGTTCGAGCAGTACTTC
CASSIVEAGGFEQYF
>.|TRBD1|TRBJ1-2|TRBV19
TGTGCCAGTAGGATTTCGGACAGGACTAACTATGGCTACACCTTC
CASRISDRTNYGYTF
>.|TRBD1|TRBJ1-6|TRBV27
TGTGCCAGCAGTCCACAGGGGGGTTATTCACCCCTCCACTTT
CASSPQGGYSPLHF